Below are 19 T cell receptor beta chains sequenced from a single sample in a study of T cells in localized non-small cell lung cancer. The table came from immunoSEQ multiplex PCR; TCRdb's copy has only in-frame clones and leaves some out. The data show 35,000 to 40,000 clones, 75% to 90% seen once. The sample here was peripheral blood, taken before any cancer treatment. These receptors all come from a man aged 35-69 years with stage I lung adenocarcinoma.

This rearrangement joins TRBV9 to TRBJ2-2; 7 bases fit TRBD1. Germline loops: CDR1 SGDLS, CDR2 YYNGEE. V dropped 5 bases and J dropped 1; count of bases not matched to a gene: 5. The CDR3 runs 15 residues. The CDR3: CASRPGQMNTGELFF. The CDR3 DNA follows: TGTGCCAGCAGACCGGGACAGATGAACACCGGGGAGCTGTTTTTT.

This CDR3 is CATSRETLLAGASYEQYF. The DNA of the CDR3 is TGTGCCACCAGCAGAGAGACCCTACTAGCGGGTGCCTCCTACGAGCAGTACTTC. The V gene is TRBV15, the J gene TRBJ2-7; 9 bases match TRBD2. Germline V lookup: CDR1 LNHNV, CDR2 YYDKDF (reference sequence). The CDR3 runs 18 residues. V shed 0 bases and J 0 bases; nucleotides not matched to a gene: 9. The variable domain in full, completed from reference TRBV15 and TRBJ2-7, reads DAMVIQNPRYQVTQFGKPVTLSCSQTLNHNVMYWYQQKSSQAPKLLFHYYDKDFNNEADTPDNFQSRRPNTSFCFLDIRSPGLGDTAMYLCATSRETLLAGASYEQYFGPGTRLTVT.

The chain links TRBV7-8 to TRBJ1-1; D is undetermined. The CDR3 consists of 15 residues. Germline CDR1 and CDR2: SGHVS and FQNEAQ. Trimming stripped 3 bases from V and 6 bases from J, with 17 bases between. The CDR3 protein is CASSFTSDPRAEAFF. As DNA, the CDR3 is TGTGCCAGCAGCTTCACTAGCGACCCCCGGGCTGAAGCTTTCTTT.

This CDR3 reads CASSSGLAFSYNEQFF. The CDR3 DNA follows: TGTGCCAGCAGCTCGGGACTAGCGTTCTCCTACAATGAGCAGTTCTTC. The rearrangement joins TRBV9 to TRBJ2-1, with TRBD2 matching 10 bases. After removal of 4 bases from V and 0 bases from J, the junction contained 4 bases not matched to a gene. Germline CDR1 and CDR2: SGDLS and YYNGEE. The CDR3 loop spans 16 amino acids.

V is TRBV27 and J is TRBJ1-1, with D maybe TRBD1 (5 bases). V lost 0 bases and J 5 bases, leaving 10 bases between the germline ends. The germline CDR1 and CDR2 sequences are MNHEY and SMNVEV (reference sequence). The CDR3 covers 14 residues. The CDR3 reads CASSLSRAETEAFF. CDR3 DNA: TGTGCCAGCAGTTTATCCAGGGCAGAAACTGAAGCTTTCTTT.

The CDR3 DNA sequence: TGCGCCAGCAGCCAATACCCCCCTGGGGGGACAGGGGGGACCTACGAGCAGTACTTC. Translating it yields CASSQYPPGGTGGTYEQYF. The chain combines TRBV4-1 with TRBJ2-7; 11 bases map to TRBD1. The trim removed 2 bases at V and 2 bases at J, leaving 14 bases unmatched. In germline, CDR1 is MGHRA, CDR2 YSYEKL. The CDR3 length is 19 residues.

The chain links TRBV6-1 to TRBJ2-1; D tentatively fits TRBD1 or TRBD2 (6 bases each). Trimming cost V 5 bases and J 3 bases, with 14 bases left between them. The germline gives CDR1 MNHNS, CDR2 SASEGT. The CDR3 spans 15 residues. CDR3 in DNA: TGTGCCAGCAGTAACCGGAGGGGGAACTACAATGAGCAGTTCTTC. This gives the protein CASSNRRGNYNEQFF.

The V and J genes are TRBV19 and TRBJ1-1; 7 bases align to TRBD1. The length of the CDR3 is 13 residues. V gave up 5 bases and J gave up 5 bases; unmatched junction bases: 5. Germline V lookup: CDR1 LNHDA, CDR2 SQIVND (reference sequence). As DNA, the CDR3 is TGTGCCAGTAGTTTTGACAGGGAGACTGAAGCTTTCTTT. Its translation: CASSFDRETEAFF.

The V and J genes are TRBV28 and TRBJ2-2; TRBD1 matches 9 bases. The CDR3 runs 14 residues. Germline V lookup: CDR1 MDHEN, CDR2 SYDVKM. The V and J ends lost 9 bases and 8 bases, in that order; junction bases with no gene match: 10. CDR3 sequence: CASWGTGKAGELFF. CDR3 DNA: TGTGCCAGTTGGGGGACAGGGAAGGCAGGGGAGCTGTTTTTT.

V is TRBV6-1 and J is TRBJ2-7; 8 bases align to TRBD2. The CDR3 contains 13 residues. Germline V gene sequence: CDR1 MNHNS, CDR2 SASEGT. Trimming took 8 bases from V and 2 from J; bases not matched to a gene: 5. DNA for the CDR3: TGTGCCAGCGGGAGCGGGGGTGCCTACGAGCAGTACTTC. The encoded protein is CASGSGGAYEQYF.

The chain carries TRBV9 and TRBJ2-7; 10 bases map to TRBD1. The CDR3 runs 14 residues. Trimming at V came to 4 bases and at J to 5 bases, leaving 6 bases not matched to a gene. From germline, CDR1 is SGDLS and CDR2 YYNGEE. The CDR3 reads CASSLRTGGNEQYF. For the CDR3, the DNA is TGTGCCAGCAGCCTCAGGACAGGGGGGAACGAGCAGTACTTC. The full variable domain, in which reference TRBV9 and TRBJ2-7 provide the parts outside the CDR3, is DSGVTQTPKHLITATGQRVTLRCSPRSGDLSVYWYQQSLDQGLQFLIQYYNGEERAKGNILERFSAQQFPDLHSELNLSSLELGDSALYFCASSLRTGGNEQYFGPGTRLTVT.

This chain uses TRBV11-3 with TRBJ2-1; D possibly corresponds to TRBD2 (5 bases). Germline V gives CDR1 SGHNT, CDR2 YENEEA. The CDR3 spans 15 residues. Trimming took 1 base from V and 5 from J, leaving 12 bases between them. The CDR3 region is CASSLGAGGHNEQFF. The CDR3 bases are TGTGCCAGCAGCTTAGGGGCAGGCGGGCACAATGAGCAGTTCTTC.

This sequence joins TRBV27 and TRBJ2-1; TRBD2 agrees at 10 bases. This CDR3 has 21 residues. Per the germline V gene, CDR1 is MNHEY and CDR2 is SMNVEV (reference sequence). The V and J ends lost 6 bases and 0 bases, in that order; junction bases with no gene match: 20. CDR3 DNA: TGTGCCAGCAGCCGGAGGGACGGTTCGCTAGCGGGAGTTAGCTCCTACAATGAGCAGTTCTTC. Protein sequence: CASSRRDGSLAGVSSYNEQFF.

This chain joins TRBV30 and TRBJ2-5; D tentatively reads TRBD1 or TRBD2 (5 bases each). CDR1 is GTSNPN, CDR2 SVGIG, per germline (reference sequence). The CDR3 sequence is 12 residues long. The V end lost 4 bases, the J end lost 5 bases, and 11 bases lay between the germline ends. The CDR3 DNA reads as TGTGCCTGGACTCGTTGGGGGGAGACCCAGTACTTC. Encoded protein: CAWTRWGETQYF.

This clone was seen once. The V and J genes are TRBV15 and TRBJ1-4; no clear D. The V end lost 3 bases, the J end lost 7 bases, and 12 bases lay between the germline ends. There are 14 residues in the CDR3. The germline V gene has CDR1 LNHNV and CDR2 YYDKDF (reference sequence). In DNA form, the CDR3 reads TGTGCCACCAGCAGGGCTCAAGGTGGTGAAAAACTGTTTTTT. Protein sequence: CATSRAQGGEKLFF.

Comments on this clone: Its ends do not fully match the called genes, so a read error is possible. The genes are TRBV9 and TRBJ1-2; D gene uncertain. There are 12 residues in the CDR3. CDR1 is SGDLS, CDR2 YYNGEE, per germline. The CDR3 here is CAGSVAAGGYTF. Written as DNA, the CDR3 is TGTGCCGGCAGCGTGGCAGCCGGGGGCTACACCTTC.

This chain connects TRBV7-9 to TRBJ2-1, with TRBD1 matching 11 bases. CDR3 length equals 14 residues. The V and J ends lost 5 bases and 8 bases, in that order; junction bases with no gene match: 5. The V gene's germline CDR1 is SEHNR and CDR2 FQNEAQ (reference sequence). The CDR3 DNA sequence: TGTGCCAGCAGCCAGGACAGGGGGCACGATGAGCAGTTCTTC. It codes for CASSQDRGHDEQFF.

The chain's CDR3 is CASSLYNNEQFF. CDR3 in DNA: TGTGCCAGCAGTTTATACAACAATGAGCAGTTCTTC. This rearrangement joins TRBV28 to TRBJ2-1, with no clear D. The CDR3 extends over 12 amino acids. The V gene's germline CDR1 is MDHEN and CDR2 SYDVKM. V lost 1 base and J 5 bases, leaving 3 bases between the germline ends.

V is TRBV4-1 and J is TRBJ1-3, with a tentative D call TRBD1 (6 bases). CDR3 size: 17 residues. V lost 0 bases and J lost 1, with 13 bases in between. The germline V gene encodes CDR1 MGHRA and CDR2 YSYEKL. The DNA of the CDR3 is TGCGCCAGCAGCCAAGATTCGTTAGGGGGGTCTGGAAACACCATATATTTT. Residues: CASSQDSLGGSGNTIYF.